The present T cell receptor beta chain was sequenced within a study of cytomegalovirus exposure and HLA in healthy donors. Assay used: immunoSEQ multiplex PCR; TCRdb lists only in-frame clones, some missing. Among 150,000 to 200,000 clones listed, roughly 88% were seen once. Comment on this clone: Its specificity is unknown.

Overall study results and limits: Cytomegalovirus status, reportedly, was diagnosed with high specificity and sensitivity by the classifier.

This CDR3 is 18 amino acids long. The junction had 5 bases not matched to a gene; V was cut back by 0 bases and J by 6 bases. Germline V lookup: CDR1 SGDLS, CDR2 YYNGEE. This sequence was found in a young woman in good health and CMV-seronegative. Sequenced input: PBMCs. This chain connects TRBV9 to TRBJ2-2; 16 bases fit TRBD2. CDR3 loop: CASSVGGTSGGASGELFF. DNA for the CDR3: TGTGCCAGCAGCGTAGGTGGGACTAGCGGGGGGGCGTCCGGGGAGCTGTTTTTT.